This T cell receptor (beta chain) was found in a study of T cell responses to AZD1222 COVID-19 vaccine. Germline trimming cut 5 bases from V and 1 base from J; bases unmatched to any gene: 5. The CDR3 spans 15 residues. Looked up from germline, CDR1 is MDHEN and CDR2 is SYDVKM. Whole-study results and caveats: Scientists sampled the repertoires only once the peak T cell response had passed.

Profiling relied on immunoSEQ multiplex PCR, and the TCRdb table lists in-frame clones only, not all of them. The data show some 140,000 clones, 90% seen once. Points on this clone: What it binds is unknown.

The rearrangement joins TRBV28 to TRBJ2-5; 9 bases align to TRBD2. The sequence derives from an adult in good health. The specimen was peripheral blood, collected on day 0 of AZD1222 vaccination. Written as DNA, the CDR3 is TGTGCCAGCAGTCCAGGACTAGCGACCCAAGAGACCCAGTACTTC. Translating it yields CASSPGLATQETQYF.